The 8 T cell receptor beta chains in this list originate from one sample, sequenced in a study of shared clonotypes between healthy human individuals. Here immunoSEQ multiplex PCR was the method, and the copy in TCRdb shows in-frame clones only, minus some. This table holds more than 2,000,000 clones, 85% to 95% found once. The sequenced sample was naive CD4+ T cells sorted from blood. Subset given: CD45RA+ positively selected. Source of these receptors: a man between 18 and 29 years old in good health.

This clone was observed a few times. V and J are TRBV5-1 and TRBJ1-6; tentatively, D is TRBD1 (5 bases). Germline V gene data show CDR1 as SGHRS and CDR2 as YFSETQ. V lost 0 bases and J lost 6, with 13 bases in between. The CDR3 sequence is 16 residues long. As DNA, the CDR3 is TGCGCCAGCAGCTTGGAGGGACCCAGGACTAATTCACCCCTCCACTTT. Protein sequence: CASSLEGPRTNSPLHF.

This chain uses TRBV6-6 with TRBJ2-2; D is undetermined. Trimming removed 2 bases at V and 16 bases at J, with 17 bases between. Per the germline V gene, CDR1 is MNHNY and CDR2 is SVGAGI (reference sequence). The CDR3 extends over 13 amino acids. The CDR3 coding sequence is TGTGCCAGCAGTTACGATCTGCGGCCCAAAGCGTTTTTT. Translating it yields CASSYDLRPKAFF.

J is TRBJ2-2 and V is TRBV2; perhaps D is TRBD1 or TRBD2 (5 bases each). This CDR3 spans 14 amino acids. Germline CDR1 is SNHLY and CDR2 is FYNNEI. Trimming removed 4 bases at V and 4 bases at J, with 10 bases between. CDR3 DNA sequence: TGTGCCAGCAGTGTCGGGGCAGCCACCGGGGAGCTGTTTTTT. Encoded protein: CASSVGAATGELFF.

CDR3 coding DNA: TGCGCCAGCAGCCGGGGACTAGCGGACGGGGATGAGCAGTTCTTC. Amino acids: CASSRGLADGDEQFF. The V and J genes are TRBV5-1 and TRBJ2-1, with 11 bases matching TRBD2. The CDR3 loop spans 15 amino acids. Trimming cost V 4 bases and J 8 bases; bases outside gene matches: 8. The V gene's germline CDR1 is SGHRS and CDR2 YFSETQ.

The chain has TRBV19 and TRBJ2-3; TRBD2 agrees at 11 bases. Looked up from germline, CDR1 is LNHDA and CDR2 is SQIVND (reference sequence). This CDR3 is built from 15 residues. J lost 4 bases, V lost 3 bases, and 3 bases had no gene match. The CDR3 protein is CASSMTSGVSDTQYF. For the CDR3, the DNA is TGTGCCAGTAGTATGACTAGCGGGGTCTCAGATACGCAGTATTTT.

The chain employs TRBV7-3 and TRBJ2-3; D remains unclear. CDR1 SGHTA and CDR2 FQGTGA come from the germline V gene. The CDR3 has 13 amino acids. V lost 5 bases and J 7 bases, leaving 13 bases between the germline ends. The CDR3 region has the DNA TGTGCCAGCAGCCTACTTGAGTCGAATACGCAGTATTTT. Translated, it gives CASSLLESNTQYF.

The chain has TRBV7-8 and TRBJ2-5; no definite D call. This CDR3 is built from 13 residues. Deletions cut 3 bases from V and 3 bases from J, with 8 bases between. Germline CDR1 reads SGHVS; CDR2 reads FQNEAQ. The CDR3 is CASSFGQKETQYF. The CDR3 coding sequence is TGTGCCAGCAGCTTCGGGCAAAAAGAGACCCAGTACTTC.

V gene TRBV28 combines with J gene TRBJ2-3; TRBD1 matches 7 bases. The CDR3 is 15 residues long. Germline lookup yields CDR1 MDHEN and CDR2 SYDVKM. The V gene end was trimmed by 6 bases and the J gene end by 0 bases; junction bases not matched to a gene: 6. CDR3 DNA: TGTGCCAGCAGCTCCCCGGGACAGAGCACAGATACGCAGTATTTT. Encoded protein: CASSSPGQSTDTQYF.